A single sample is the source of the 25 T cell receptor beta chains below, sequenced in a study of T cells in Graves' hyperthyroidism and ophthalmopathy. Authors of the study amplified TCR beta CDR3 regions from RNA transcripts. With the HTBI primer set, the TCR CDR3 went through a first round of RT-PCR. MiXCR, applied by TCRdb to the multiplex PCR reads, yields one record per CDR3 protein. Of about 350,000 distinct CDR3 sequences in the sample, about 15% were seen once. The specimen sequenced was blood. Every receptor here comes from a young woman with Graves' hyperthyroidism.

The chain carries TRBV9 and TRBJ2-5; D is perhaps TRBD1 (6 bases). This CDR3 has 17 amino acids. V lost 5 bases to trimming and J lost 0 bases, with 20 bases between them. Germline CDR1 reads SGDLS; CDR2 reads YYNGEE. CDR3 bases: TGTGCCAGCAGTCGAGTAGACCGGGACAAGTACCAAGAGACCCAGTACTTC. Translation gives CASSRVDRDKYQETQYF.

This chain links TRBV29-1 with TRBJ2-7; D is unresolved. The CDR3 is made up of 12 amino acids. V was trimmed by 1 base and J by 3 bases, leaving 7 bases between them. Germline-derived CDR1 and CDR2 are SQVTM and ANQGSEA. The CDR3 sequence is CSVEGRNYEQYF. The CDR3 region has the DNA TGCAGCGTTGAAGGCAGGAACTACGAGCAGTACTTC.

Ten or more counts support this clonotype. The chain combines TRBV7-2 with TRBJ2-7, with D maybe TRBD2 (6 bases). This CDR3 has 14 amino acids. Trimming took 5 bases from V and 1 from J, leaving 12 bases between them. Germline CDR1 reads SGHTA; CDR2 reads FQGNSA. The CDR3 DNA follows: TGTGCCAGCAGCGTTACCGGGACTTCCTACGAGCAGTACTTC. Its translation is CASSVTGTSYEQYF.

The chain combines TRBV27 with TRBJ2-1, with TRBD2 matching over 8 bases. J was trimmed by 15 bases and V by 0 bases; bases with no gene match: 7. The germline CDR1 and CDR2 sequences are MNHEY and SMNVEV (reference sequence). This CDR3 comprises 13 residues. The CDR3 DNA reads as TGTGCCAGCAGTTTATCGTTAGCGGGATCTTGGTTCTTC. As protein: CASSLSLAGSWFF.

The genes are TRBV28 and TRBJ2-7, with 10 bases fitting TRBD2. The CDR3 totals 15 residues. Trimming at V came to 6 bases and at J to 0 bases, leaving 5 bases not matched to a gene. Germline-derived CDR1 and CDR2 are MDHEN and SYDVKM. As DNA, the CDR3 is TGTGCCAGCAGCGAGACTAGCGGGCTCTCCTACGAGCAGTACTTC. Protein product: CASSETSGLSYEQYF.

Here the CDR3 reads CASGDIQGGYTF. The DNA for the CDR3 is TGTGCCAGCGGGGACATCCAGGGTGGCTACACCTTC. This sequence joins TRBV9 and TRBJ1-2; maybe TRBD1 (6 bases). Trimming cost V 7 bases and J 7 bases, with 14 bases left between them. In germline, CDR1 is SGDLS, CDR2 YYNGEE. The CDR3 covers 12 residues.

This clonotype was counted a few times. The J gene is TRBJ1-2, the V gene TRBV9; D might be TRBD1 (6 bases). The germline V gene encodes CDR1 SGDLS and CDR2 YYNGEE. This CDR3 has 18 amino acids. Deletions cut 0 bases from V and 4 bases from J, with 22 bases between. The CDR3 region is CASSVATDGRGDVYGYTF. DNA for the CDR3: TGTGCCAGCAGCGTAGCTACGGACGGCAGGGGCGATGTCTATGGCTACACCTTC.

This clonotype was observed many times. The genes are TRBV7-8 and TRBJ2-1; D is perhaps TRBD1 (5 bases). Germline CDR1 reads SGHVS; CDR2 reads FQNEAQ. The CDR3 is 12 residues long. V was cut by 5 bases and J by 13 bases, with 15 bases left in between. The CDR3: CASSATGPHQFF. CDR3 coding DNA: TGTGCCAGCAGCGCAACAGGTCCTCACCAGTTCTTC. Looking up the rest from reference TRBV7-8 and TRBJ2-1 gives the full variable domain: GAGVSQSPRYKVAKRGQDVALRCDPISGHVSLFWYQQALGQGPEFLTYFQNEAQLDKSGLPSDRFFAERPEGSVSTLKIQRTQQEDSAVYLCASSATGPHQFFGPGTRLTVL.

In its sample, this clonotype was seen a few times. CDR3 nucleotides: TGCAGCGAAACGACTAGCGGCTACAATGAGCAGTTCTTC. Protein sequence: CSETTSGYNEQFF. The J gene is TRBJ2-1, the V gene TRBV29-1, with 9 bases identical to TRBD2. Germline V gives CDR1 SQVTM, CDR2 ANQGSEA. Losses at the gene ends were 7 bases for V and 3 bases for J; bases not matched to a gene: 4. The CDR3 is made up of 13 amino acids.

This rearrangement joins TRBV11-2 to TRBJ1-4; no firm D call. Germline CDR1 and CDR2: SGHAT and FQNNGV. The CDR3 length is 14 residues. Trimming left V 5 bases short and J 10 bases short, with 17 bases between. Here the CDR3 DNA reads TGTGCCAGCAGCCCCGGACCTCGTGCAGGAAAACTGTTTTTT. Its translation: CASSPGPRAGKLFF.

This clonotype showed up just a few times. This chain connects TRBV5-4 to TRBJ2-2; D gene uncertain. Germline-derived CDR1 and CDR2 are SGHNT and YYREEE (reference sequence). V lost 2 bases and J 4 bases, leaving 12 bases between the germline ends. The length of the CDR3 is 15 residues. In DNA, the CDR3 is TGTGCCAGCAGCTTCGGTCAGACCCGCACCGGGGAGCTGTTTTTT. As protein: CASSFGQTRTGELFF.

This clonotype was observed a few times. The CDR3 region is CASSDPGGDQPQHF. CDR3 in DNA: TGTGCCAGCAGTGATCCAGGGGGGGATCAGCCCCAGCATTTT. This rearrangement joins TRBV6-1 to TRBJ1-5, with 7 positions matching TRBD1. Trimming removed 3 bases from V and 5 bases from J; junction bases left unmatched: 4. The CDR3 contains 14 residues. Germline V gene lookup returns CDR1 MNHNS and CDR2 SASEGT.

At least ten counts were recorded for this clonotype. The chain has TRBV29-1 and TRBJ2-7, with 8 bases matching TRBD1. With V trimmed by 3 bases and J by 4 bases, 8 bases remained unmatched. From germline, CDR1 is SQVTM and CDR2 ANQGSEA. The CDR3 spans 14 residues. CDR3 in DNA: TGCAGCGTTGATCCGACAGGGGCCGCATACGAGCAGTACTTC. This translates into CSVDPTGAAYEQYF.

This clonotype was detected once. The V call is TRBV27, the J call TRBJ2-3; the match to TRBD2 covers 9 bases. Germline V gene lookup returns CDR1 MNHEY and CDR2 SMNVEV (reference sequence). V lost 10 bases to trimming and J lost 2 bases; unmatched junction nucleotides: 7. The CDR3 is made up of 14 amino acids. CDR3 sequence (DNA): TGTGCCACCAAGACTAGCGGTACCACAGATACGCAGTATTTT. This codes for CATKTSGTTDTQYF.

This chain uses TRBV4-2 with TRBJ1-1; a weak D match, TRBD1 (6 bases). Germline V gene data show CDR1 as LGHNA and CDR2 as YNFKEQ. The CDR3 consists of 16 residues. V lost 0 bases and J lost 1, with 12 bases in between. As DNA, the CDR3 is TGTGCCAGCAGCCAAGATAGGGGGGCAGGGAACACTGAAGCTTTCTTT. Translation: CASSQDRGAGNTEAFF.

The chain has TRBV10-2 and TRBJ1-3, with a weak D call TRBD1 (5 bases). Germline-derived CDR1 and CDR2 are WSHSY and SAAADI. V lost 4 bases and J lost 7, with 20 bases in between. CDR3 length equals 16 residues. CDR3 amino acids: CASSVDRFPGGNTIYF. The CDR3 nucleotides are TGCGCCAGCAGTGTGGATCGCTTTCCCGGGGGGAACACCATATATTTT.

At least ten counts were recorded for this clonotype. The chain is built from TRBV28 and TRBJ2-7; unclear D gene. V lost 4 bases and J lost 5, with 18 bases in between. In germline, CDR1 is MDHEN, CDR2 SYDVKM. This CDR3 is built from 15 residues. CDR3 sequence: CASSYRVRGVHEQYF. CDR3 in DNA: TGTGCCAGCAGTTACCGTGTGCGAGGAGTTCACGAGCAGTACTTC.

This clonotype was picked up many times. The chain combines TRBV19 with TRBJ2-1; D gene uncertain. The CDR3 has 13 residues. The germline V gene encodes CDR1 LNHDA and CDR2 SQIVND (reference sequence). Trimming removed 5 bases from V and 6 bases from J, with 11 bases in between. CDR3 in amino acids: CASSEYAGNEQFF. In nucleotides, the CDR3 is TGTGCCAGTAGTGAATACGCCGGCAATGAGCAGTTCTTC.

Many counts were recorded for this clonotype. V gene TRBV2 combines with J gene TRBJ1-5; no definite D call. Looked up from germline, CDR1 is SNHLY and CDR2 is FYNNEI. The length of the CDR3 is 15 residues. V lost 2 bases to trimming and J lost 2 bases, with 10 bases between them. The CDR3 nucleotides read TGTGCCAGCAGTGAAACGGGCCGGGGCAATCAGCCCCAGCATTTT. As protein: CASSETGRGNQPQHF. Full variable domain (rest looked up from reference TRBV2 and TRBJ1-5): EPEVTQTPSHQVTQMGQEVILRCVPISNHLYFYWYRQILGQKVEFLVSFYNNEISEKSEIFDDQFSVERPDGSNFTLKIRSTKLEDSAMYFCASSETGRGNQPQHFGDGTRLSIL.

This clonotype showed up just a few times. CDR3 coding DNA: TGCAGTGCTAAGGATGGGGGGGAGCTGTTTTTT. It codes for CSAKDGGELFF. This chain connects TRBV20-1 to TRBJ2-2; D not certain. The germline V gene encodes CDR1 DFQATT and CDR2 SNEGSKA (reference sequence). V was trimmed by 4 bases and J by 8 bases, leaving 8 bases between them. The CDR3 is 11 amino acids.

The chain carries TRBV19 and TRBJ2-7; TRBD1 is a possible D gene (5 bases). This CDR3 contains 15 residues. Germline CDR1 LNHDA, CDR2 SQIVND (reference sequence). The V end was cut by 1 base, the J end by 4 bases, with 14 bases between. This chain's CDR3 is CASSIGQGSVYEQYF. CDR3 bases: TGTGCCAGTAGTATAGGCCAGGGTAGTGTATACGAGCAGTACTTC.

This clonotype was seen many times. The V and J genes are TRBV4-2 and TRBJ2-3, with no clear D. V was shortened by 1 base and J by 6 bases, with 5 bases between the two germline ends. Germline CDR1 LGHNA, CDR2 YNFKEQ. The CDR3 extends over 12 amino acids. The CDR3: CASSQGPDTQYF. CDR3 nucleotides: TGTGCCAGCAGCCAAGGCCCGGATACGCAGTATTTT.

This clonotype was picked up many times. This rearrangement joins TRBV11-2 to TRBJ1-1; TRBD1 matches 8 bases. Germline V gives CDR1 SGHAT, CDR2 FQNNGV. Trimming took 2 bases from V and 5 from J; bases not matched to a gene: 1. CDR3 length equals 13 residues. The CDR3: CASSLRQGTEAFF. The CDR3 DNA reads TGTGCCAGCAGCTTACGACAGGGGACTGAAGCTTTCTTT.

This clonotype has just a few counts. The J gene is TRBJ2-5, the V gene TRBV28, with 9 bases identical to TRBD2. Germline CDR1 MDHEN, CDR2 SYDVKM. The V and J ends lost 1 base and 4 bases, in that order; junction bases with no gene match: 7. The CDR3 is made up of 16 amino acids. CDR3 nucleotides: TGTGCCAGCAGTTTATTTGGTAGCGGGAGCCGAGAGACCCAGTACTTC. This gives the protein CASSLFGSGSRETQYF.

This chain uses TRBV6-1 with TRBJ2-1; D possibly uses TRBD1 or TRBD2 (5 bases each). Germline V gene sequence: CDR1 MNHNS, CDR2 SASEGT. Trimming cost V 5 bases and J 7 bases, with 12 bases left between them. The CDR3 is 13 amino acids. This CDR3 is CASSTPGANEQFF. The CDR3 region has the DNA TGTGCCAGCAGTACGCCCGGGGCGAATGAGCAGTTCTTC.